This T cell receptor (beta chain) was observed in a study of tumor-infiltrating lymphocytes in localized non-small cell lung cancer. Study-wide results and caveats: Not all patients were TCR sequenced, owing to tissue quantity.

On this clone itself: Its specificity is unknown.

Germline assignment: CDR1 MGHDK and CDR2 SYGVNS. The junction had 7 bases not matched to a gene; V was cut back by 3 bases and J by 1 base. The CDR3 runs to 16 residues. Sequencing used immunoSEQ multiplex PCR; TCRdb keeps in-frame clones, though not all of them. The sample holds fewer than 15,000 clones, roughly four fifths seen once. This chain connects TRBV25-1 to TRBJ2-3; 7 nucleotides match TRBD1. What was sequenced was uninvolved lung tissue not adjacent to the tumor. The sequence derives from a human donor with non-small cell lung cancer. CDR3 residues: CASSEHRGLGTDTQYF. The DNA of the CDR3 is TGTGCCAGCAGTGAGCACAGGGGTCTAGGCACAGATACGCAGTATTTT.